The clone carrying this T cell receptor delta chain was seen a handful of times. Since a far larger clone is one base different, this is likely a read error. Different DNA sequences within this sample yield the same CDR3. The entry originates in a study of gamma-delta chains in newborns, infants, children. Study information: Polyclonal expansion of innate γδ T cells after birth follows microbial exposure.

TCRdb re-called clones from the reads via CATT. This table holds 5,600 or so delta-chain clones, about 1.9% found once. CDR1 and CDR2 from the germline V gene are GEAIGNYY and EKD. V dropped 7 bases and J dropped 0; count of bases not matched to a gene: 8. The CDR3 extends over 17 amino acids. The chain couples TRDV2 to TRDJ2; TRDD3 matches 12 bases. The sample consisted of blood. The receptor was isolated from a child who was a newborn, infant or young child, either healthy, febrile or measles-vaccinated (not recorded which). The CDR3 loop reads CACDLAGGYALTAQLFF. CDR3 bases: TGTGCCTGCGACCTTGCTGGGGGATACGCTTTGACAGCACAACTCTTCTTT.